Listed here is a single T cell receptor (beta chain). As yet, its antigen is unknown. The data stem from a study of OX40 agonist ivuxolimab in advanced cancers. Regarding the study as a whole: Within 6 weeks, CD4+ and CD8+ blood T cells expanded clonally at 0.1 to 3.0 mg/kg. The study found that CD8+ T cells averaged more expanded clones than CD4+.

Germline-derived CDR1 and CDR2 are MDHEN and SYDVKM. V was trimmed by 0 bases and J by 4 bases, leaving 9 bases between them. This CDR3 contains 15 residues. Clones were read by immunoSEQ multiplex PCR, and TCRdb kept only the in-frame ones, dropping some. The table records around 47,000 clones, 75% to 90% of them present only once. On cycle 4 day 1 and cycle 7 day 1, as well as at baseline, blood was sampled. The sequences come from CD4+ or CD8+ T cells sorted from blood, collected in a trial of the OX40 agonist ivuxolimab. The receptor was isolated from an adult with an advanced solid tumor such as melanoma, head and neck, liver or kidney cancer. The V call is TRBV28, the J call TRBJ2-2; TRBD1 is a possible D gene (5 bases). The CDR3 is CASSLWGRPTGELFF. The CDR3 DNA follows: TGTGCCAGCAGTTTATGGGGGCGTCCCACCGGGGAGCTGTTTTTT.